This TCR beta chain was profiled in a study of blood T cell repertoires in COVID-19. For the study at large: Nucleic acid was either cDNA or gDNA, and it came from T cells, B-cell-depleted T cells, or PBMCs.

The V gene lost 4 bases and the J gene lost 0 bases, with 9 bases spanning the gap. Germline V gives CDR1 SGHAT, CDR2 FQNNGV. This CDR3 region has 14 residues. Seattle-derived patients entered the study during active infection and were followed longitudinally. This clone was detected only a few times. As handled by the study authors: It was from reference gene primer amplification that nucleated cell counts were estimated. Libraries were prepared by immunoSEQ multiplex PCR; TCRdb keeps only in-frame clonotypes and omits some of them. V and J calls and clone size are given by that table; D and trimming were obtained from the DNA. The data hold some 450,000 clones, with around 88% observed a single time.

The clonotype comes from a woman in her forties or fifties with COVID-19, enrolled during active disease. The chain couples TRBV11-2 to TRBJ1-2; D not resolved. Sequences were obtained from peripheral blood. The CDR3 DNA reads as TGTGCCAGCAGCTACTCGGGTCCTAACTATGGCTACACCTTC. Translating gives CASSYSGPNYGYTF.